This T cell receptor beta chain was sequenced for a study of neurological immune-mediated disorders. TCRdb analysed the 5' RACE reads with MiXCR anew, one entry per CDR3 protein. The table records about 55,000 distinct CDR3 sequences, under 5% of them present only once. This clonotype was counted at least ten times. Its target is not known. Study results and caveats: The repertoires of 18 of 34 multiple sclerosis patients were placed by phylogenetic grouping in a single related-CDR3 cluster, which may be a signature.

CDR1 and CDR2 (germline): SGHRS, YFSETQ. Trimming cost V 2 bases and J 5 bases, with 7 bases left between them. This CDR3 is built from 12 residues. This chain joins TRBV5-1 and TRBJ1-2; D is unclear. The origin of this receptor is a woman aged 40 to 49 with multiple sclerosis. Sequencing was done on a sample of CD4+ T cells from blood. Written as DNA, the CDR3 is TGCGCCAGCAGCTTTGGAGATTATGGCTACACCTTC. This encodes CASSFGDYGYTF.